This TCR beta chain was recovered during a study of early T cells in non-severe SARS-CoV-2 infection. Each CDR3 protein is one row after TCRdb ran MiXCR on the 5' RACE reads. The profile shows 25,000 to 30,000 distinct CDR3 sequences, about 5% of them singletons. The CDR3 covers 13 residues. V gave up 4 bases and J gave up 0 bases, with 9 bases separating them. Germline V gene lookup returns CDR1 SQVTM and CDR2 ANQGSEA. This clonotype occurred a few times. Its antigen is undetermined. Points from the study as a whole: VDJdb matching skewed toward anti-spike CD8 responses, missing private and CD4 specificities.

Sequenced material: whole blood. The clonotype comes from an adult who was a healthcare worker with PCR-confirmed SARS-CoV-2 infection or an uninfected control (not recorded which). The gene calls are TRBV29-1 and TRBJ1-1, with D maybe TRBD1 (5 bases). The DNA of the CDR3 is TGCAGCGTTGCCCCGGACATGAACACTGAAGCTTTCTTT. Translated: CSVAPDMNTEAFF.